The present TCR beta chain was sequenced within a study of early stage breast cancer tumors. This clone came up a few times. Repertoires were generated with immunoSEQ multiplex PCR, while TCRdb's copy carries only in-frame clones and drops some. The profile shows roughly 1,900 clones, roughly 69% of them singletons. Germline V CDR1 and CDR2: SGHKS, YYEKEE (reference sequence). The CDR3 sequence is 15 residues long. V was clipped by 2 bases and J by 0 bases, with 6 bases between them. The sequencing sample was made of normal breast tissue next to the tumor. The sequence was obtained from a person in their 40s with breast cancer. The gene calls are TRBV5-5 and TRBJ2-6; tentatively, D is TRBD2 (6 bases). CDR3 in amino acids: CASSFGGSGANVLTF. CDR3 sequence (DNA): TGTGCCAGCAGCTTCGGGGGCTCTGGGGCCAACGTCCTGACTTTC.